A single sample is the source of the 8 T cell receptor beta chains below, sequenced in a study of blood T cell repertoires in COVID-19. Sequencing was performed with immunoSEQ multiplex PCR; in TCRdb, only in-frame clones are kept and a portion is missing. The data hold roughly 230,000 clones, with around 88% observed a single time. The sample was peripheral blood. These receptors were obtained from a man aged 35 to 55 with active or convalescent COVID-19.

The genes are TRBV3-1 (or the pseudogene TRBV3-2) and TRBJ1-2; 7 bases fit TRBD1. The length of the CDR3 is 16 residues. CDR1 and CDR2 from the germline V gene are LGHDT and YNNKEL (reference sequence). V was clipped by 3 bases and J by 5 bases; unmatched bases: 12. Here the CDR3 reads CASSQPDRDGGYGYTF. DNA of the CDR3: TGTGCCAGCAGCCAGCCCGACAGGGACGGCGGGTATGGCTACACCTTC.

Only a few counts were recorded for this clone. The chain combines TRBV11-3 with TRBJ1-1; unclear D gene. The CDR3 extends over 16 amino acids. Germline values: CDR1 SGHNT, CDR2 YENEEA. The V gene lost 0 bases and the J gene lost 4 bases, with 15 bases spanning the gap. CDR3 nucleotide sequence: TGTGCCAGCAGCTTAGACCTCACCGCGGCGGTCACTGAAGCTTTCTTT. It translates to CASSLDLTAAVTEAFF.

The CDR3 loop reads CASSQHGLAAVTSTDTQYF. CDR3 DNA sequence: TGCGCCAGCAGCCAGCACGGACTAGCGGCCGTCACTAGCACAGATACGCAGTATTTT. V and J are TRBV4-1 and TRBJ2-3, with 10 bases identical to TRBD2. Trimming took 3 bases from V and 0 from J; bases not matched to a gene: 12. The CDR3 has 19 residues. In germline, CDR1 is MGHRA, CDR2 YSYEKL.

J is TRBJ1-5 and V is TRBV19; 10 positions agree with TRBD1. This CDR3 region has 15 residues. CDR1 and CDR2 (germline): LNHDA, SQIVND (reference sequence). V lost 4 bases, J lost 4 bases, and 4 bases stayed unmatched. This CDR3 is CASSNGQGGNQPQHF. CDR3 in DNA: TGTGCCAGTAGTAATGGACAGGGGGGGAATCAGCCCCAGCATTTT.

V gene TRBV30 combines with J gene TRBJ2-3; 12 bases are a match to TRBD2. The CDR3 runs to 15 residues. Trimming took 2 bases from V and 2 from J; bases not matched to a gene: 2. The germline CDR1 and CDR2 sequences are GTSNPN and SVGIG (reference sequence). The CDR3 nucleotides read TGTGCCTGGAGTCTAGCGGGAGGGGCCACAGATACGCAGTATTTT. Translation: CAWSLAGGATDTQYF.

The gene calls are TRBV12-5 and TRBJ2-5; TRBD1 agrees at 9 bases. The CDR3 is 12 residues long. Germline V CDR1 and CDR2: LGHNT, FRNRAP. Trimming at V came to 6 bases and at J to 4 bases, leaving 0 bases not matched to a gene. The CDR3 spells CASGDRGETQYF. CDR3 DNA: TGTGCTAGTGGGGACAGGGGAGAGACCCAGTACTTC.

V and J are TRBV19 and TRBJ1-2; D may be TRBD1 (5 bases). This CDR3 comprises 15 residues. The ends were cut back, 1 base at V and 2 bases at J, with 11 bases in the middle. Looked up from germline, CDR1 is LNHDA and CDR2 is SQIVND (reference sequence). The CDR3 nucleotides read TGTGCCAGTAGTATAGGGAGGGGACCCAACTATGGCTACACCTTC. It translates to CASSIGRGPNYGYTF.

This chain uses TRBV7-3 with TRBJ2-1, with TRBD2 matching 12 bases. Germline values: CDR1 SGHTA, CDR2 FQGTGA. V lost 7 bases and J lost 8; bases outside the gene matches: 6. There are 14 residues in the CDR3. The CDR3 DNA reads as TGTGCCAGCAACCAGGGACTAGCGGGCGATGAGCAGTTCTTC. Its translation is CASNQGLAGDEQFF.